This T cell receptor (beta chain) was captured by sequencing in a study of blood T cell repertoires in COVID-19. Measured with immunoSEQ multiplex PCR; TCRdb has only the in-frame clones, and not every one. The data hold hundreds of thousands of clones, with around 89% observed a single time. The source of this sequence is a man aged 40-49 years who had recovered from COVID-19. The specimen sequenced was PBMCs or T cells enriched from blood (not recorded which).

CDR3 sequence (DNA): TGTGCCAGCAGCCTCGCGGTCTACGAGCAGTACTTC. It is translated as CASSLAVYEQYF. The chain links TRBV5-8 to TRBJ2-7; D is ambiguous. The germline V and J ends were trimmed by 4 bases and 3 bases, with 8 bases remaining between them. The CDR3 spans 12 residues. Germline V gives CDR1 SGHTS, CDR2 YDEGEE. The entire variable domain, with the rest obtained from reference TRBV5-8 and TRBJ2-7, is as follows: EAGVTQSPTHLIKTRGQQATLRCSPISGHTSVYWYQQALGLGLQFLLWYDEGEERNRGNFPPRFSGRQFPNYSSELNVNALELEDSALYLCASSLAVYEQYFGPGTRLTVT.